This is a list of T cell receptor beta chains from one sample in a study of blood T cell repertoires in COVID-19. Repertoires were generated with immunoSEQ multiplex PCR, while TCRdb's copy carries only in-frame clones and drops some. The sample lists some 300,000 clones; 70% to 90% were seen once. Sequencing was done on a sample of peripheral blood. These TCRs come from a man between 65 and 79 years old with acute or convalescent COVID-19. CDR3s include the opening cysteine and the closing phenylalanine or tryptophan. The D gene is left open where the match is weak. Part of the rows lack a size; the others show once, few, many or a class for expanded clones.

>TRBJ1-5|TRBD1|-|TRBV4-1
CASSQEDRLGPQHF
TGCGCCAGCAGCCAAGAGGACAGGTTAGGGCCCCAGCATTTT
>TRBJ2-5|-|-|TRBV11-2
CASSLDWAREETQYF
TGTGCCAGCAGCTTAGACTGGGCCAGGGAAGAGACCCAGTACTTC
>TRBJ2-7|-|few|TRBV3-1/TRBV3-2
CASSQEEGHEQYF
TGTGCCAGCAGCCAAGAGGAGGGCCACGAGCAGTACTTC
>TRBJ2-7|-|-|TRBV7-2
CASSFGHGGGWQYF
TGTGCCAGCAGCTTTGGACATGGGGGCGGGTGGCAGTACTTC
>TRBJ2-1|-|-|TRBV6-6
CASSYSGGRNNEQFF
TGTGCCAGCAGTTACTCGGGGGGGCGTAACAATGAGCAGTTCTTC
>TRBJ1-2|-|-|TRBV7-2
CASSLGPDRIRGYTF
TGTGCCAGCAGCTTAGGCCCCGACAGGATTAGAGGCTACACCTTC
>TRBJ2-3|TRBD2|-|TRBV5-4
CASSLRLAGGQSTDTQYF
TGTGCCAGCAGCTTGAGGCTAGCGGGGGGCCAAAGCACAGATACGCAGTATTTT
>TRBJ1-5|TRBD1|-|TRBV15
CATSRDSTGAVNQPQHF
TGTGCCACCAGCAGAGATTCGACAGGGGCCGTCAATCAGCCCCAGCATTTT
>TRBJ1-5|TRBD1|few|TRBV7-2
CASSLWSTGGNQPQHF
TGTGCCAGCAGCTTGTGGTCGACAGGGGGCAATCAGCCCCAGCATTTT
>TRBJ1-2|-|-|TRBV18
CASSPGDYGYTF
TGTGCCAGCTCCCCGGGGGACTATGGCTACACCTTC
>TRBJ2-1|-|-|TRBV9
CASSGADRYNEQFF
TGTGCCAGCAGCGGGGCGGACAGATACAATGAGCAGTTCTTC
>TRBJ2-1|TRBD2|-|TRBV5-1
CASSFGTSGDHEQFF
TGCGCCAGCAGCTTTGGGACTAGCGGGGACCATGAGCAGTTCTTC
>TRBJ2-7|TRBD1|-|TRBV5-1
CASSYTGGSYEQYF
TGCGCCAGCAGCTATACAGGGGGGTCCTACGAGCAGTACTTC
>TRBJ2-7|-|-|TRBV6-5
CASVTVSYEQYF
TGTGCCAGCGTGACAGTAAGCTACGAGCAGTACTTC
>TRBJ1-4|-|-|TRBV4-2
CASSQDLFQVDEKLFF
TGTGCCAGCAGCCAAGATCTTTTCCAGGTCGACGAAAAACTGTTTTTT
>TRBJ1-1|-|-|TRBV6-6
CATRAGGAVTEAFF
TGTGCCACTAGAGCTGGAGGGGCGGTCACTGAAGCTTTCTTT
>TRBJ2-7|TRBD2|-|TRBV2
CASSENPREAGYEQYF
TGTGCCAGCAGCGAAAATCCTCGGGAGGCGGGATACGAGCAGTACTTC
>TRBJ2-6|TRBD1|-|TRBV5-4
CASSPGTGGQSSGANVLTF
TGTGCCAGCAGCCCCGGGACAGGGGGTCAAAGCTCTGGGGCCAACGTCCTGACTTTC
>TRBJ2-3|TRBD1|-|TRBV5-3
CARSWGKSGTGFSPSEDTQYF
TGTGCCAGAAGCTGGGGAAAATCCGGGACAGGGTTCTCTCCATCCGAAGATACGCAGTATTTT
>TRBJ2-5|-|few|TRBV5-4
CASSLQETQYF
TGTGCCAGCAGCCTCCAAGAGACCCAGTACTTC